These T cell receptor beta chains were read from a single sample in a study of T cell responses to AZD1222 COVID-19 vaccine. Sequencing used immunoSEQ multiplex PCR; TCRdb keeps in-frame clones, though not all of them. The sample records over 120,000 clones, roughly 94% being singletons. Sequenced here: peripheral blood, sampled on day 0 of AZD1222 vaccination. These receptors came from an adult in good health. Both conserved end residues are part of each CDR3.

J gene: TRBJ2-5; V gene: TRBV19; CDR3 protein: CASSMGLVAGQETQYF
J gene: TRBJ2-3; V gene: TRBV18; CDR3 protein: CASSLSGGTDTQYF
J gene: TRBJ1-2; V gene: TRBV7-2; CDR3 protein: CASSLAHSNYGYTF
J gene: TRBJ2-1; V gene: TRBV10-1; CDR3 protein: CASSESGGHNNEQFF
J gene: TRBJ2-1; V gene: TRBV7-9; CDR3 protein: CASSLARTMKSSYNEQFF
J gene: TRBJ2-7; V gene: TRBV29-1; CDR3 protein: CSVEFSDYEQYF
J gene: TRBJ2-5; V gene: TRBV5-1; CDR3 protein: CASSPGVLQETQYF
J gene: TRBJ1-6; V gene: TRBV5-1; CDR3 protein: CASSQVDSPLHF
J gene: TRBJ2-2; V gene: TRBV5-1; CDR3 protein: CASSRSGTNTGELFF
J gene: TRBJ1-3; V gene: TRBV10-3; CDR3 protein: CAISDQGEPGNTIYF
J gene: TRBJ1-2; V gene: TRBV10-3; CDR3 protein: CAISESGGADYGYTF
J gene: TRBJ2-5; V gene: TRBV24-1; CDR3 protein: CATSAAGWDETQYF
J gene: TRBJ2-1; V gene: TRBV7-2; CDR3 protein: CASSSPSSGEAHNEQFF
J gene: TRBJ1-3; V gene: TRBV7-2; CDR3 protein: CASSFDSSRGLGNTIYF
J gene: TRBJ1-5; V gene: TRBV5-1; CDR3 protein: CASSLTTEQPQHF
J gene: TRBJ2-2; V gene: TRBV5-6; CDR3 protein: CASSLGRTRNTGELFF
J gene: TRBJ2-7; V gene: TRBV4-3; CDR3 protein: CASSQDPGPYEQYF
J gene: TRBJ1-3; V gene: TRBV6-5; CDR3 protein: CASSSRAGNTIYF
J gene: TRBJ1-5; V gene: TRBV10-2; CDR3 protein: CASALTASNQPQHF
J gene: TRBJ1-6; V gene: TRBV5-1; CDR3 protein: CASSLWGDANSPLHF
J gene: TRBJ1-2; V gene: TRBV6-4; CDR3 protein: CASRRSGTGPYYGYTF
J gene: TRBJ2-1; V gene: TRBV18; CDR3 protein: CASSPTGGAYNEQFF
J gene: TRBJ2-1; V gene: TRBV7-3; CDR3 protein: CASSQTGYNEQFF
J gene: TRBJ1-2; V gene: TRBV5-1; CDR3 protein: CASSSQQGSYGYTF
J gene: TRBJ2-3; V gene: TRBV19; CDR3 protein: CASSYRLDTQYF
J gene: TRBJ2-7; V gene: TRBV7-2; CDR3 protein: CASRAGTSETYEQYF
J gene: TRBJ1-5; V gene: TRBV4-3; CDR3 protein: CASSQEQWSNQPQHF
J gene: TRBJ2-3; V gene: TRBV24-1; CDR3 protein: CATSDLRRGADTQYF
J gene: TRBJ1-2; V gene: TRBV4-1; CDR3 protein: CASSQDGYGYTF
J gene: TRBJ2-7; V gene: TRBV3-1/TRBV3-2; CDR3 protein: CASSQLTYEQYF
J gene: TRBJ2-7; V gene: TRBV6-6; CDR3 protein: CASSRDSAYEQYF
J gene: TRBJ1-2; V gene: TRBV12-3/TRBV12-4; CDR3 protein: CASTTGTNGYTF
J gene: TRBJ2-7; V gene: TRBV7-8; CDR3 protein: CASSLASGQGLYEQYF
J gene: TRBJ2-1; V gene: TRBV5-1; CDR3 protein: CASSPGGSSYNEQFF
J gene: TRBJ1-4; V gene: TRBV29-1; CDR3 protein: CSVEGGGEEKLFF
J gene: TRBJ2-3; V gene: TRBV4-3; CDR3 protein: CASSLTSGGGTDTQYF
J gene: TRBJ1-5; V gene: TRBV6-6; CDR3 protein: CASSYSISHQPQHF